This note documents a single T cell receptor (beta chain) sequence. Its antigen is not yet known. It has no much larger one-base neighbor in the sample; base qualities were not kept. The data were obtained in a study of blood T cells in healthy people across ages (dated by TCRdb to the mid-2010s). Notes on the research overall: In model experiments, roughly one uniquely barcoded TCR beta cDNA molecule per two T cells was captured by template switching. Using the same blood draw, the study looked at two additional independent replicas of 1 million unique cDNA reads for two donors, one aged 18 to 30 and the other aged 80 or older. The donors were divided into four age groups: young (average 16 years), middle-aged (approximately 39), aged (about 61) and long-lived (roughly 86). To avoid experimental bias, donors of different ages were distributed randomly across sequencing lanes. To track age-related changes in TCR beta repertoire diversity, the study relied on deep sequencing normalized with unique cDNA molecular identifiers. Study-wide conclusions, independent of this receptor: Observed TCR beta diversity per million T cells fell roughly linearly with age, and a significant reduction was already apparent by age roughly 40. The long-lived group showed more naive CD4+ T cells, fewer expanded clones and increased TCR diversity than the aged group, suggesting age selection. Estimates of total diversity based on one million sequenced T cells were considered lower bounds and underestimates. A strong correlation was found between observed TCR beta diversity and the percentage of naive T cells measured by flow cytometry. The CMV infection status of donors was not known, potentially confounding age-related changes in expanded clonotypes. Bulk unsorted PBMC profiling prevented conclusive comparison of naive and antigen-experienced compartments.

From the cysteine through the phenylalanine, the CDR3 covers 13 amino acids. The CDR3 DNA has 39 bases and is translated from base 1. Clipping removes 6 bases from V and 5 bases from J, with 5 as the unmatched junction base count. In the germline V gene, CDR1 corresponds to SGHDT and CDR2 to YYEEEE. Systemically healthy Caucasian individuals from Russia, over 30 in total and aged 6 to 90 years, were included as donors. Each donor gave around 9.8 milliliters of peripheral blood, collected into EDTA-treated Vacutainer tubes. Ficoll-Paque density-gradient centrifugation was used to isolate PBMCs, with at least 7 million obtained per sample. Trizol reagent was used to extract total RNA from PBMCs, with at least 5 micrograms per sample. For every donor, flow cytometry on a PBMC aliquot measured the percentage of naive CD45RAhigh/CD27high T cells. Library prep was done by 5' RACE. TCRdb records Illumina HiSeq 2500 as the sequencer. A second roughly 6 to 12 cycle PCR used a sample-barcoded 5' primer and a J-beta primer mix. Each TCR beta cDNA molecule received a unique molecular identifier from a template-switch 5' adaptor carrying 12 random nucleotides. Each sample yielded at least 2.5 million CDR3-containing paired-end reads. The Mint cDNA synthesis kit, primed by a TRBC-specific oligonucleotide, was used to synthesize first-strand cDNA from all RNA. All cDNA was treated with uracil-DNA glycosylase and then went through a first 18-cycle PCR with the universal primers M1SS and BC2_uni_R. From the authors' description of their analysis: Each sample was normalized by randomly selecting 1 million high-quality reads, each carrying a distinct molecular identifier. Reads with shared molecular identifiers were discarded instead of being binned into consensus sequences. MiTCR, with a Q25 quality threshold and the strictest error-elimination algorithm, was used for CDR3 identification, clonotype clustering and error correction. A nonparametric unseen species model using Euler transformation provided a lower-bound estimate of total TCR beta diversity. TCRdb trimmed the raw reads at Q25, called clones with MiXCR and kept productive beta chains. Identical CDR3 proteins give one entry, which carries the most common genes and DNA. What appears here as the V and J calls and clone size reflects TCRdb's work, not the paper's. This sample lists roughly 730,000 distinct CDR3 sequences; more than 50% were detected once. The ten largest clones add up to 20% to 30% of the sample.

Sample: blood. The sequence derives from a man aged 40-49 years in good health. The chain was built from TRBV5-6 and TRBJ2-5, with TRBD1 identical over 9 junction bases. The bases read TGTGCCAGCAACGATACAGGGGGCGAGACCCAGTACTTC. This sequence encodes CASNDTGGETQYF.